The 22 T cell receptor beta chains reported below all come from one sample, sequenced in a study of T cell responses to AZD1222 COVID-19 vaccine. Repertoires were generated with immunoSEQ multiplex PCR, while TCRdb's copy carries only in-frame clones and drops some. Of approximately 99,000 clones listed, about 86% are singletons. The sequencing here drew on peripheral blood, taken on day 0 of AZD1222 vaccination. The receptors shown here come from an adult in good health.

This chain uses TRBV19 with TRBJ2-6; D is ambiguous. Trimming stripped 1 base from V and 0 bases from J, with 7 bases between. Per germline, CDR1 LNHDA and CDR2 SQIVND (reference sequence). CDR3 length: 16 residues. As DNA, the CDR3 is TGTGCCAGTAGTATAGTGGGAAACTCTGGGGCCAACGTCCTGACTTTC. Protein sequence: CASSIVGNSGANVLTF.

The chain is built from TRBV5-1 and TRBJ1-6; D is possibly TRBD1 (5 bases). The V gene's germline CDR1 is SGHRS and CDR2 YFSETQ. V lost 0 bases and J lost 6, with 7 bases in between. The CDR3 loop spans 14 amino acids. The CDR3 is CASSLGTLNSPLHF. CDR3 DNA sequence: TGCGCCAGCAGCTTGGGGACACTTAATTCACCCCTCCACTTT.

This sequence joins TRBV7-6 and TRBJ2-3, with TRBD2 identical over 9 bases. With V trimmed by 3 bases and J by 3 bases, 7 bases remained unmatched. Germline CDR1 and CDR2: SGHVS and FNYEAQ. CDR3 length: 16 residues. CDR3 region: CASSFDWSGGTDTQYF. CDR3 nucleotides: TGTGCCAGCAGCTTCGATTGGAGCGGGGGGACAGATACGCAGTATTTT. Together with reference TRBV7-6 and TRBJ2-3, the CDR3 gives the full variable domain: GAGVSQSPRYKVTKRGQDVALRCDPISGHVSLYWYRQALGQGPEFLTYFNYEAQQDKSGLPNDRFSAERPEGSISTLTIQRTEQRDSAMYRCASSFDWSGGTDTQYFGPGTRLTVL.

This clone appeared a single time. The gene calls are TRBV6-5 and TRBJ1-4, with TRBD1 as a possible D gene (6 bases). Germline CDR1 reads MNHEY; CDR2 reads SVGAGI. The V and J ends lost 2 bases and 7 bases respectively, with 17 bases between them. The CDR3 has 16 amino acids. CDR3 sequence: CASSYVGVQGGEKLFF. CDR3 nucleotide sequence: TGTGCCAGCAGTTACGTAGGAGTACAGGGAGGTGAAAAACTGTTTTTT.

The CDR3 coding sequence is TGTGCCAGCAGCGGAGACGGAAACACCATATATTTT. The encoded protein is CASSGDGNTIYF. The rearrangement uses TRBV9 and TRBJ1-3; D is undetermined. Trimming took 3 bases from V and 4 from J, leaving 5 bases between them. Germline V gene lookup returns CDR1 SGDLS and CDR2 YYNGEE. The CDR3 covers 12 residues. The full variable domain, rest sourced from reference TRBV9 and TRBJ1-3, is DSGVTQTPKHLITATGQRVTLRCSPRSGDLSVYWYQQSLDQGLQFLIQYYNGEERAKGNILERFSAQQFPDLHSELNLSSLELGDSALYFCASSGDGNTIYFGEGSWLTVV.

The V and J genes are TRBV6-5 and TRBJ1-5; perhaps TRBD1 as D (5 bases). Germline CDR1 and CDR2: MNHEY and SVGAGI. Trimming took off 5 bases at V and 4 bases at J, with 12 bases between the two ends. CDR3 length equals 14 residues. This CDR3 reads CASSTESGNQPQHF. The CDR3 DNA reads TGTGCCAGCAGTACGGAGTCAGGGAATCAGCCCCAGCATTTT.

The J gene is TRBJ1-1, the V gene TRBV13; tentatively, D is TRBD1 (5 bases). Germline V gene lookup returns CDR1 PRHDT and CDR2 FYEKMQ (reference sequence). CDR3 length equals 15 residues. V was cut by 5 bases and J by 1 base, with 14 bases left in between. The CDR3 region has the DNA TGTGCCAGCAGCGGACCCGAGAGGGGGAACACTGAAGCTTTCTTT. Translating gives CASSGPERGNTEAFF.

The J gene is TRBJ1-1, the V gene TRBV24-1, with unresolved D. Germline loops: CDR1 KGHDR, CDR2 SFDVKD. The V end lost 4 bases, the J end lost 0 bases, and 11 bases lay between the germline ends. This CDR3 has 15 residues. CDR3 protein: CATSESGKMNTEAFF. DNA for the CDR3: TGTGCCACCAGTGAATCCGGGAAGATGAACACTGAAGCTTTCTTT.

The rearrangement links TRBV9 to TRBJ1-6; 8 nucleotides line up with TRBD1. The CDR3 has 15 amino acids. Germline values: CDR1 SGDLS, CDR2 YYNGEE. The trim removed 4 bases at V and 6 bases at J, leaving 6 bases unmatched. The CDR3 nucleotides are TGTGCCAGCAGCTCAATGGGACAGGCTAATTCACCCCTCCACTTT. It encodes CASSSMGQANSPLHF. Full variable domain (outside the CDR3, taken from reference TRBV9 and TRBJ1-6): DSGVTQTPKHLITATGQRVTLRCSPRSGDLSVYWYQQSLDQGLQFLIQYYNGEERAKGNILERFSAQQFPDLHSELNLSSLELGDSALYFCASSSMGQANSPLHFGNGTRLTVT.

The CDR3 region is CASSPLGQMNTEAFF. The CDR3 region has the DNA TGTGCCAGCTCACCGCTGGGACAGATGAACACTGAAGCTTTCTTT. The genes are TRBV18 and TRBJ1-1, with TRBD1 matching 7 bases. The V gene's germline CDR1 is KGHSH and CDR2 LQKENI. V dropped 3 bases and J dropped 0; count of bases not matched to a gene: 4. The CDR3 length is 15 residues.

The chain's CDR3 is CASSPLPAGAGSNQPQHF. CDR3 coding DNA: TGTGCCAGCTCACCACTTCCAGCTGGGGCTGGTAGCAATCAGCCCCAGCATTTT. This sequence joins TRBV18 and TRBJ1-5; tentative D call: TRBD1 (5 bases). Between the trimmed V and J ends, which lost 1 base and 0 bases, there was a span of 16 bases. CDR3 length equals 18 residues. Germline V gene sequence: CDR1 KGHSH, CDR2 LQKENI.

The V gene is TRBV20-1, the J gene TRBJ1-3; possible D gene TRBD1, 6 bases. CDR3 length: 14 amino acids. The V gene's germline CDR1 is DFQATT and CDR2 SNEGSKA (reference sequence). V was pared by 3 bases and J by 3 bases, with 12 bases between. The CDR3 DNA reads TGCAGTGCTAGTACAGGGTCTAGTGGAAACACCATATATTTT. Its protein is CSASTGSSGNTIYF.

The genes are TRBV7-2 and TRBJ2-2; the D gene could be TRBD1 or TRBD2 (6 bases each). CDR3 length: 17 amino acids. V was shortened by 3 bases and J by 5 bases, with 19 bases between the two germline ends. Germline CDR1 reads SGHTA; CDR2 reads FQGNSA. In DNA form, the CDR3 reads TGTGCCAGCAGCTTTCCAGTGGGGGGCAGGTTGACCGGGGAGCTGTTTTTT. It specifies CASSFPVGGRLTGELFF.

This rearrangement joins TRBV24-1 to TRBJ1-2; 7 positions agree with TRBD1. After removal of 4 bases from V and 1 base from J, the junction contained 8 bases not matched to a gene. This CDR3 is 16 amino acids long. Per the germline V gene, CDR1 is KGHDR and CDR2 is SFDVKD. CDR3 sequence: CATSDLGQNGNYGYTF. The DNA of the CDR3 is TGTGCCACCAGTGACCTGGGACAGAACGGTAACTATGGCTACACCTTC.

The rearrangement uses TRBV20-1 and TRBJ2-2; TRBD2 matches at 8 bases. Germline CDR1 and CDR2: DFQATT and SNEGSKA (reference sequence). The ends lost 3 bases at V and 5 bases at J; junction bases unmatched: 5. The CDR3 covers 14 residues. The CDR3 nucleotides read TGCAGTGCTAGTAAAGCGGGGGTAACCGGGGAGCTGTTTTTT. Its protein is CSASKAGVTGELFF.

V usage is TRBV5-4 and J usage is TRBJ1-2; D may be TRBD1 (6 bases). Deletions cut 1 base from V and 3 bases from J, with 16 bases between. Germline CDR1 and CDR2: SGHNT and YYREEE (reference sequence). The CDR3 has 16 residues. The chain's CDR3 is CASSLLEGGLYYGYTF. In nucleotides, the CDR3 is TGTGCCAGCAGCTTGTTGGAGGGGGGCTTATACTATGGCTACACCTTC.

The V gene is TRBV28, the J gene TRBJ1-1; TRBD1 matches at 9 bases. The CDR3 loop spans 14 amino acids. V gave up 6 bases and J gave up 5 bases; unmatched junction bases: 7. CDR1 and CDR2 from the germline V gene are MDHEN and SYDVKM. In DNA form, the CDR3 reads TGTGCCAGCAGACGACAGGGGGAAGGTACTGAAGCTTTCTTT. Translation gives CASRRQGEGTEAFF.

The chain combines TRBV3-1 (or the pseudogene TRBV3-2) with TRBJ2-2; 10 bases fit TRBD2. The CDR3 runs 20 residues. Germline V CDR1 and CDR2: LGHDT, YNNKEL (reference sequence). The V and J ends lost 2 bases and 4 bases, in that order; junction bases with no gene match: 16. The CDR3 region is CASSQRSPASSGGATGELFF. CDR3 DNA sequence: TGTGCCAGCAGCCAAAGGTCTCCCGCTTCTAGCGGGGGAGCCACCGGGGAGCTGTTTTTT.

The CDR3 spells CASTLGAGRIPNTQYF. The CDR3 DNA is TGTGCCAGCACCCTGGGGGCCGGGAGGATACCAAATACGCAGTATTTT. The V and J genes are TRBV27 and TRBJ2-3, with D perhaps matching TRBD2 (7 bases). V shed 7 bases and J shed 7 bases, with 24 bases lying between them. From germline, CDR1 is MNHEY and CDR2 SMNVEV (reference sequence). The CDR3 sequence is 16 residues long.

This sequence joins TRBV7-2 and TRBJ2-1, with 14 bases lining up with TRBD2. The CDR3 runs 16 residues. The germline gives CDR1 SGHTA, CDR2 FQGNSA. Unmatched junction bases numbered 8, after V lost 0 bases and J lost 13 bases. This CDR3 reads CASSLAAGLAGVEQFF. CDR3 nucleotide sequence: TGTGCCAGCAGCTTAGCCGCGGGACTAGCGGGGGTTGAACAGTTCTTC.

In this sample, this clone turned up once. The rearrangement links TRBV7-9 to TRBJ2-3, with D perhaps matching TRBD1 or TRBD2 (6 bases each). CDR1 and CDR2 from the germline V gene are SEHNR and FQNEAQ (reference sequence). The germline V and J ends were trimmed by 5 bases and 2 bases, with 17 bases remaining between them. This CDR3 spans 16 amino acids. The CDR3 region is CASSTLAGGFTDTQYF. Here the CDR3 DNA reads TGTGCCAGCAGCACTCTCGCCGGGGGCTTCACAGATACGCAGTATTTT.

V and J are TRBV18 and TRBJ1-2; D call uncertain. Germline loops: CDR1 KGHSH, CDR2 LQKENI. V was shortened by 3 bases and J by 4 bases, with 15 bases between the two germline ends. The CDR3 runs to 15 residues. The CDR3 region is CASSPPEGGSYGYTF. The CDR3 DNA follows: TGTGCCAGCTCACCCCCCGAAGGCGGAAGCTATGGCTACACCTTC.